These T cell receptor beta chains were read from a single sample in a study of shared clonotypes between healthy human individuals. Method: immunoSEQ multiplex PCR; TCRdb's copy keeps in-frame clones and lacks some. The sample includes roughly 1,800,000 clones, over 85% of them seen just once. The sequenced sample consisted of naive CD8+ T cells sorted from blood. The source is a man between 18 and 35 years old in good health. Both conserved end residues are part of each CDR3. The D gene is left open where the match is weak. Expanded clones get a size class; other rows say once, few or many, or leave the size out.

J gene | clone size | D gene | V gene | CDR3 protein | CDR3 DNA
TRBJ2-2 | NA | NA | TRBV30 | CAWAPSLDTGELFF | TGTGCCTGGGCGCCCTCTTTGGACACCGGGGAGCTGTTTTTT
TRBJ2-7 | NA | NA | TRBV19 | CASSTGGEQYF | TGTGCCAGTAGCACCGGGGGTGAGCAGTACTTC
TRBJ1-4 | NA | NA | TRBV7-9 | CASSSGAFDEKLFF | TGTGCCAGCAGCTCCGGGGCGTTTGATGAAAAACTGTTTTTT
TRBJ1-1 | NA | NA | TRBV27 | CASSPPPSLNTEAFF | TGTGCCAGCAGTCCGCCCCCTTCCCTTAACACTGAAGCTTTCTTT
TRBJ2-5 | once | NA | TRBV6-5 | CASSYELAEETQYF | TGTGCCAGCAGTTACGAACTAGCCGAAGAGACCCAGTACTTC
TRBJ2-7 | NA | TRBD2 | TRBV28 | CASSPNTGLAGADHEQYF | TGTGCCAGCAGCCCTAATACGGGACTAGCGGGGGCAGACCACGAGCAGTACTTC
TRBJ2-3 | once | NA | TRBV5-4 | CASSLNNGDTQYF | TGTGCCAGCAGCCTAAACAACGGGGATACGCAGTATTTT
TRBJ2-2 | NA | NA | TRBV4-1 | CASSQVPGHLTGELFF | TGCGCCAGCAGCCAAGTTCCGGGGCACCTCACCGGGGAGCTGTTTTTT
TRBJ1-1 | NA | TRBD1 | TRBV27 | CASSRDRIYTEAFF | TGTGCCAGCAGTCGGGACAGGATTTACACTGAAGCTTTCTTT
TRBJ2-5 | NA | TRBD1 | TRBV13 | CASSLGDRASETQYF | TGTGCCAGCAGCTTAGGCGACAGGGCGTCGGAGACCCAGTACTTC